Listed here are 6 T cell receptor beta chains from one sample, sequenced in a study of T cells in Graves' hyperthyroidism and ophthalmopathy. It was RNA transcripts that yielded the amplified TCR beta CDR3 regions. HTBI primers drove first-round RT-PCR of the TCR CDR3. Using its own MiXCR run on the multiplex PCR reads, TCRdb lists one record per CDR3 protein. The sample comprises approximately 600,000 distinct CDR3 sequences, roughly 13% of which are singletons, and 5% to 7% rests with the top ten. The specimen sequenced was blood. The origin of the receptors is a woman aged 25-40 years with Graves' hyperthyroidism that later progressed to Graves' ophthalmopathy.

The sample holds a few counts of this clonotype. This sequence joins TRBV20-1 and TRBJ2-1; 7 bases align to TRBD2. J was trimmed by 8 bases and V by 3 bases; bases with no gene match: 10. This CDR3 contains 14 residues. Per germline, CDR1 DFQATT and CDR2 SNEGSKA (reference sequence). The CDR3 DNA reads TGCAGTGCTAGTGGGGCGGGAGCTTTGGATGAGCAGTTCTTC. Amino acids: CSASGAGALDEQFF.

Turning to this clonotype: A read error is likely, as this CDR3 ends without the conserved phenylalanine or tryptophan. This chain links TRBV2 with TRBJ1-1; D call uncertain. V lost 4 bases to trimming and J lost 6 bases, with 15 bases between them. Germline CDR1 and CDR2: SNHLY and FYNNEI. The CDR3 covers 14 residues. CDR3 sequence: CASSGRSLSAEAFL. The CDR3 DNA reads TGTGCCAGCAGTGGACGTAGCCTGAGCGCTGAAGCTTTCCTT.

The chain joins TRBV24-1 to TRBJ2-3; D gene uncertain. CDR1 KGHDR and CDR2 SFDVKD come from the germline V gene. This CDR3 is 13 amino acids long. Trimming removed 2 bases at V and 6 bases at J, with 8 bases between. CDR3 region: CATSDSLGDTQYF. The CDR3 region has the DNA TGTGCCACCAGTGATTCGCTGGGGGATACGCAGTATTTT.

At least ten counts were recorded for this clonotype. The CDR3 region is CASSPYVTDTQYF. CDR3 coding DNA: TGTGCCAGCTCACCGTATGTGACAGATACGCAGTATTTT. V is TRBV18 and J is TRBJ2-3, with D unresolved. Germline-derived CDR1 and CDR2 are KGHSH and LQKENI. V was clipped by 3 bases and J by 3 bases, with 7 bases between them. The CDR3 length is 13 residues. The entire variable domain, with the rest obtained from reference TRBV18 and TRBJ2-3, is as follows: NAGVMQNPRHLVRRRGQEARLRCSPMKGHSHVYWYRQLPEEGLKFMVYLQKENIIDESGMPKERFSAEFPKEGPSILRIQQVVRGDSAAYFCASSPYVTDTQYFGPGTRLTVL.

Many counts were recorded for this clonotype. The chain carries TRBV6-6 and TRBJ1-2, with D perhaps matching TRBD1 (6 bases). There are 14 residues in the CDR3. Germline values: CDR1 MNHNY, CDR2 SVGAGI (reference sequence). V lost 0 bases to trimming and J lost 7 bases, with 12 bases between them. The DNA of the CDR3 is TGTGCCAGCAGTTACTCGAAGGGGGTCTCTGGCTACACCTTC. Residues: CASSYSKGVSGYTF.

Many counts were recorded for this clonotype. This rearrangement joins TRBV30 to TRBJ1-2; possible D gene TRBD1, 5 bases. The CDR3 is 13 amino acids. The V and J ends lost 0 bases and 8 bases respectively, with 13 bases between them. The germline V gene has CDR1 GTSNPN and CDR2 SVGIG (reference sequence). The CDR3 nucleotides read TGTGCCTGGAGTGTACTCTACCAGGGCGGCTACACCTTC. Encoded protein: CAWSVLYQGGYTF. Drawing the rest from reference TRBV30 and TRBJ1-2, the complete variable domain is SQTIHQWPATLVQPVGSPLSLECTVEGTSNPNLYWYRQAAGRGLQLLFYSVGIGQISSEVPQNLSASRPQDRQFILSSKKLLLSDSGFYLCAWSVLYQGGYTFGSGTRLTVV.